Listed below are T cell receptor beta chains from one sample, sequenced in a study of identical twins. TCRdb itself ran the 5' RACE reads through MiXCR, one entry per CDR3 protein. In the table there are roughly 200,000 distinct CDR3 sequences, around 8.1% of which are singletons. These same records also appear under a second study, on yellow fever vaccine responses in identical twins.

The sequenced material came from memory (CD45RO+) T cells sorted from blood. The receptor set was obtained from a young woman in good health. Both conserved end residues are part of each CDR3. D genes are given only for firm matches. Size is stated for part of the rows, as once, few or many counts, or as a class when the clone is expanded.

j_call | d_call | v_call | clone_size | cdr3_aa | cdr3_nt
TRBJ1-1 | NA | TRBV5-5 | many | CASSLGQGRAFF | TGTGCCAGCAGTCTTGGTCAGGGGCGAGCTTTCTTT
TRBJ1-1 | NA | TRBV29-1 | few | CSVEREMFSEAFF | TGCAGCGTTGAGAGGGAGATGTTCTCTGAAGCTTTCTTT
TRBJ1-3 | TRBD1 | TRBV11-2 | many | CASSSDRGGNTIYF | TGTGCCAGCAGCTCCGACAGGGGCGGAAACACCATATATTTT
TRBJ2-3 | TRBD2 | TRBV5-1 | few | CASGGGLADTQYF | TGCGCCAGCGGCGGGGGGCTCGCAGATACGCAGTATTTT
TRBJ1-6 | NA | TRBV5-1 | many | CASRVSGQSTRGSPLHF | TGCGCCAGCAGGGTGTCTGGACAGTCAACAAGGGGTTCACCCCTCCACTTT
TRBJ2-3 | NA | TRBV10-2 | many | CASSLTDTDTQYF | TGCGCCAGCAGTCTGACAGACACAGATACGCAGTATTTT
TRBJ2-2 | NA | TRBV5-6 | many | CASLGGGKNTGELFF | TGTGCCAGCCTAGGGGGGGGGAAGAACACCGGGGAGCTGTTTTTT
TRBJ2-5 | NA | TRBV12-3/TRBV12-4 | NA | CASSFSRETQYF | TGTGCCAGCAGTTTTAGCAGAGAGACCCAGTACTTC
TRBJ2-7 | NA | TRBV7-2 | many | CASSFPYEQYF | TGTGCCAGCAGCTTCCCTTACGAGCAGTACTTC
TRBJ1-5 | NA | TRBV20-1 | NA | CSAQAGGNQPQHF | TGCAGTGCCCAGGCGGGGGGCAATCAGCCCCAGCATTTT
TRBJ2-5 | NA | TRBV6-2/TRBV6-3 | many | CASSYSREWTQYF | TGTGCCAGCAGTTACTCGCGGGAATGGACCCAGTACTTC
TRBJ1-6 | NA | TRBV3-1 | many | CASSRRDNSPLHF | TGTGCCAGCAGCCGACGGGACAATTCACCCCTCCACTTT
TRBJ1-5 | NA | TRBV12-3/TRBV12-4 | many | CASSRTDGNQPQHF | TGTGCCAGCAGCCGGACAGACGGCAATCAGCCCCAGCATTTT
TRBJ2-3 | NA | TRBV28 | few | CASSPRSWRNPDTDTQYF | TGTGCCAGCAGTCCCCGAAGTTGGCGAAACCCGGACACAGATACGCAGTATTTT
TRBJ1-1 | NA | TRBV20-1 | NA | CSARTGTQNTEAFF | TGCAGTGCTAGGACCGGGACCCAGAACACTGAAGCTTTCTTT
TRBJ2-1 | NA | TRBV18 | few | CASSWDGDTYNEQFF | TGTGCCAGCTCTTGGGACGGGGATACCTACAATGAGCAGTTCTTC
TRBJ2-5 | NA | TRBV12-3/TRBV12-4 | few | CASSLGSGTFQETQYF | TGTGCCAGCAGTCTGGGGTCGGGGACTTTCCAAGAGACCCAGTACTTC
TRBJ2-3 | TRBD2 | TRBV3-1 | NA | CASSQSTSGGPSTDTQYF | TGTGCCAGCAGCCAATCCACTAGCGGGGGGCCAAGCACAGATACGCAGTATTTT
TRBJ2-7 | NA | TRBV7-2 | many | CASSLVVGSPSYEQYF | TGTGCCAGCAGCTTAGTAGTGGGGTCCCCCTCCTACGAGCAGTACTTC
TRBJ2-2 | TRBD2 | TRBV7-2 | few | CASSLLGTSVTGELFF | TGTGCCAGCAGCTTACTCGGGACTAGCGTCACCGGGGAGCTGTTTTTT
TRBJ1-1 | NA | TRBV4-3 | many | CASSQDGFKYSEAFF | TGCGCCAGCAGCCAAGATGGCTTCAAGTACTCTGAAGCTTTCTTT
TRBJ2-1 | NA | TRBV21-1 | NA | CASSLETGTGLYNEQFF | TGTGCCAGCAGCTTAGAAACCGGGACAGGGCTCTACAATGAGCAGTTCTTC
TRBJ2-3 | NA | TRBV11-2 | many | CASSLVLGDTQYF | TGTGCCAGCAGCTTAGTGTTAGGAGATACGCAGTATTTT
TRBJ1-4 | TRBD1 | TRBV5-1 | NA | CASSLMGQGDEKLFF | TGCGCCAGCAGCTTGATGGGACAGGGGGATGAAAAACTGTTTTTT
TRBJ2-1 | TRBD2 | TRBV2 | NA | CASSEFGLAGNNEQFF | TGTGCCAGCAGTGAATTCGGTCTAGCGGGGAACAATGAGCAGTTCTTC
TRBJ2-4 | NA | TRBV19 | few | CASTDKNIQYF | TGTGCCAGTACGGACAAAAACATTCAGTACTTC